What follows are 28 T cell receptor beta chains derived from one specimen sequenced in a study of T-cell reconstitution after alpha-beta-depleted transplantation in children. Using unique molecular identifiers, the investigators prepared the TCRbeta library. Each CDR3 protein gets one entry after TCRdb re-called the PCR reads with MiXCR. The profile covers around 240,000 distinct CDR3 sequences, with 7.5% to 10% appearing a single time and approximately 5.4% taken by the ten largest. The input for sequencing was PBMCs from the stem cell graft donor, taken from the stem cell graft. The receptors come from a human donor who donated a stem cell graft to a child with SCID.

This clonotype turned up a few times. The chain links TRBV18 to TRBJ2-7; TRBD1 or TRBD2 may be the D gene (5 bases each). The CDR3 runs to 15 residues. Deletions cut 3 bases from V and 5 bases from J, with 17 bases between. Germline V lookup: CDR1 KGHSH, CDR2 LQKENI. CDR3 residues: CASSPYPDRLNEQYF. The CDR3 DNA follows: TGTGCCAGCTCACCCTACCCCGACAGACTAAACGAGCAGTACTTC.

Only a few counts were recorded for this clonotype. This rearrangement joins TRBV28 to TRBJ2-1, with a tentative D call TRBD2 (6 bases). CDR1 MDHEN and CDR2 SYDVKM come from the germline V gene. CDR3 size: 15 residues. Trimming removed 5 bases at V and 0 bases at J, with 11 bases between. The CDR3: CASSGAGNSYNEQFF. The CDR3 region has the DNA TGTGCCAGCAGTGGTGCGGGGAACTCCTACAATGAGCAGTTCTTC. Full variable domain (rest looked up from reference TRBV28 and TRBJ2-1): DVKVTQSSRYLVKRTGEKVFLECVQDMDHENMFWYRQDPGLGLRLIYFSYDVKMKEKGDIPEGYSVSREKKERFSLILESASTNQTSMYLCASSGAGNSYNEQFFGPGTRLTVL.

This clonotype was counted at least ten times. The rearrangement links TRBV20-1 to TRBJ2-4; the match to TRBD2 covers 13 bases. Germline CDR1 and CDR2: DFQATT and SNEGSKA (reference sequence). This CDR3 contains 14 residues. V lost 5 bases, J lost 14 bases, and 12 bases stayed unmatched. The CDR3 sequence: CSAEPGTSGDFKYF. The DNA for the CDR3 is TGCAGTGCTGAACCCGGGACTAGCGGGGACTTTAAGTACTTC.

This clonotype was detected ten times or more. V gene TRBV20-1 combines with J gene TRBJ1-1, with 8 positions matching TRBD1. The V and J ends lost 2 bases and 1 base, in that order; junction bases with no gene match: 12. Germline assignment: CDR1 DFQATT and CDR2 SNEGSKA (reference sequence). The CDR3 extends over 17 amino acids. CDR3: CSARPPGRGLKNTEAFF. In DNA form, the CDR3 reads TGCAGTGCTAGACCCCCGGGCAGGGGGCTTAAGAACACTGAAGCTTTCTTT.

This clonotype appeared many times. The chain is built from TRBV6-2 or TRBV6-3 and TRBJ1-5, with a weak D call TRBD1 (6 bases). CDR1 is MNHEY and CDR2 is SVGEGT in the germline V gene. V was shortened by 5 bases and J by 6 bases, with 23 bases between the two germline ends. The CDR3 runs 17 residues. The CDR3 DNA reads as TGTGCCAGCAGTCAACAGATACAGGGTACCTTACCTCAGCCCCAGCATTTT. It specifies CASSQQIQGTLPQPQHF.

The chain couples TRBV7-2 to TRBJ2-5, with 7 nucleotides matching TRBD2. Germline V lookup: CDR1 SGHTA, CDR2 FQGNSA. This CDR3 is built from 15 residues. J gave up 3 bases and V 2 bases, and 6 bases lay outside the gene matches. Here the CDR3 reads CASSLRTGGKETQYF. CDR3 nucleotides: TGTGCCAGCAGCTTACGTACCGGGGGGAAAGAGACCCAGTACTTC.

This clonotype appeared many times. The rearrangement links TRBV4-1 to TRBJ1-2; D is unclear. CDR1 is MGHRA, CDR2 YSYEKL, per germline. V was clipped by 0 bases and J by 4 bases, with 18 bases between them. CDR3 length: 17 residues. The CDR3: CASSQDLHGRRGYGYTF. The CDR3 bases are TGCGCCAGCAGCCAAGATCTTCACGGGCGACGGGGCTATGGCTACACCTTC.

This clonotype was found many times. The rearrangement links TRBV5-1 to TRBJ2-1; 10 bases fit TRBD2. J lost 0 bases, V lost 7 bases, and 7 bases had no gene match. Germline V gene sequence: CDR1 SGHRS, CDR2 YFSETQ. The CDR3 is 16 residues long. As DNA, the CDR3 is TGCGCCAGCTATAGCGGGGGGCTAAGCTCCTACAATGAGCAGTTCTTC. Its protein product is CASYSGGLSSYNEQFF. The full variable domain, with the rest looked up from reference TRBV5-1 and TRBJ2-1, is KAGVTQTPRYLIKTRGQQVTLSCSPISGHRSVSWYQQTPGQGLQFLFEYFSETQRNKGNFPGRFSGRQFSNSRSEMNVSTLELGDSALYLCASYSGGLSSYNEQFFGPGTRLTVL.

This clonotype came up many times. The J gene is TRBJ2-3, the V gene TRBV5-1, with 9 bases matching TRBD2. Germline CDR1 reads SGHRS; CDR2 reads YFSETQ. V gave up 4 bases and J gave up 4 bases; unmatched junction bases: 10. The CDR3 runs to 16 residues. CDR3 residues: CASSPRQREVSDTQYF. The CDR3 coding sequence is TGCGCCAGCAGCCCAAGACAGCGGGAGGTCTCAGATACGCAGTATTTT.

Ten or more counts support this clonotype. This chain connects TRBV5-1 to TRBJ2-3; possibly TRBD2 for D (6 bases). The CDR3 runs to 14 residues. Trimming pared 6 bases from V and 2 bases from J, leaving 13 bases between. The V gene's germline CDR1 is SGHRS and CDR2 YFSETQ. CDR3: CASTPGTLTDTQYF. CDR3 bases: TGCGCCAGCACTCCCGGGACTCTCACAGATACGCAGTATTTT.

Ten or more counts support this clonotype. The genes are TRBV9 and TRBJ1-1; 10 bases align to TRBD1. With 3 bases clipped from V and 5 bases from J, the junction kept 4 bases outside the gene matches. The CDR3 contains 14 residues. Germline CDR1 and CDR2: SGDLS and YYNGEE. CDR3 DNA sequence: TGTGCCAGCAGCGAGACAGGGGGCGTGACTGAAGCTTTCTTT. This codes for CASSETGGVTEAFF.

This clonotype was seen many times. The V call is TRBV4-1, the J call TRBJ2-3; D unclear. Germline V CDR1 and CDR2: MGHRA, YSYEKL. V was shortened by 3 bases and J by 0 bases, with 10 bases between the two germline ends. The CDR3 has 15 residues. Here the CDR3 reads CASSHAMTSTDTQYF. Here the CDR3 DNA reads TGCGCCAGCAGCCACGCGATGACTAGCACAGATACGCAGTATTTT.

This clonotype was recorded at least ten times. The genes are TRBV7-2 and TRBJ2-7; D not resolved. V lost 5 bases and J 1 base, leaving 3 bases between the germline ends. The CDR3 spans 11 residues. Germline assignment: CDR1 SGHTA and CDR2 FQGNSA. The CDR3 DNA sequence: TGTGCCAGCAGCCGTTCCTACGAGCAGTACTTC. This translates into CASSRSYEQYF.

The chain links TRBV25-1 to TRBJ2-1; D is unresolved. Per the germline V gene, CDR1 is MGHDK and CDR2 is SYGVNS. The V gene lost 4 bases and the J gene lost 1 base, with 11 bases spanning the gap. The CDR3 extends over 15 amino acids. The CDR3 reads CASSGYSASYNEQFF. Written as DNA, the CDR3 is TGTGCCAGCAGTGGCTACTCCGCTTCCTACAATGAGCAGTTCTTC.

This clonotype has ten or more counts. This chain's CDR3 is CAGAANYGYTF. The CDR3 coding sequence is TGTGCCGGGGCCGCTAACTATGGCTACACCTTC. The gene calls are TRBV2 and TRBJ1-2; TRBD1 might be the D (5 bases). The CDR3 loop spans 11 amino acids. Trimming cost V 11 bases and J 0 bases, with 7 bases left between them. The germline CDR1 and CDR2 sequences are SNHLY and FYNNEI.

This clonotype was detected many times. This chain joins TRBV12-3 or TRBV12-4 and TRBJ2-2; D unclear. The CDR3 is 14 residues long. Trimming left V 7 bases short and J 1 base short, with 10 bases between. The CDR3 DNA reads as TGTGCCAGCACCCTAAAACAGAACACCGGGGAGCTGTTTTTT. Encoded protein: CASTLKQNTGELFF.

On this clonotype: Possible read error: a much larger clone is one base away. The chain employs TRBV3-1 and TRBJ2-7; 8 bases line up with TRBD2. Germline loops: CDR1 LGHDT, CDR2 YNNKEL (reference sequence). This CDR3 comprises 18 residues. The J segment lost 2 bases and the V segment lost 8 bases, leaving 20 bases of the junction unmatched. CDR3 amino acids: CASCVGHARGAYPYEQYF. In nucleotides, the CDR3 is TGTGCCAGCTGCGTCGGACATGCGCGGGGGGCCTATCCCTACGAGCAGTACTTC.

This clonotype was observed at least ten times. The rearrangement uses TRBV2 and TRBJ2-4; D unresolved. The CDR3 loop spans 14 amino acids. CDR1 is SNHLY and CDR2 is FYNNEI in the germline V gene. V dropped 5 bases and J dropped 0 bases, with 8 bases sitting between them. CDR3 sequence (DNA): TGTGCCAGCAGTACAGCTCTAGCCAAAAACATTCAGTACTTC. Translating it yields CASSTALAKNIQYF.

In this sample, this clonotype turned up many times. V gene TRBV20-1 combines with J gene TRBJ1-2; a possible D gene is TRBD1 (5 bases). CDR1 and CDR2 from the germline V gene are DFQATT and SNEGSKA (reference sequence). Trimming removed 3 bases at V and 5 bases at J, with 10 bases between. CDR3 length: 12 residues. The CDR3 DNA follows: TGCAGTGCTAGTCTCGGGGGGTATGGCTACACCTTC. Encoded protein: CSASLGGYGYTF.

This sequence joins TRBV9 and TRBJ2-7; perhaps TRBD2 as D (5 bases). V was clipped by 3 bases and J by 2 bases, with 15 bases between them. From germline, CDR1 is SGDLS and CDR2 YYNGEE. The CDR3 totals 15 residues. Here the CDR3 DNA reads TGTGCCAGCAGCGAAAGACTATCGCCCCCCTACGAGCAGTACTTC. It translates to CASSERLSPPYEQYF.

The CDR3 bases are TGTGCCAGCAGCTTAGCGCATATCTACGAGCAGTACTTC. This sequence encodes CASSLAHIYEQYF. The rearrangement links TRBV5-6 to TRBJ2-7; D is uncertain. Trimming took off 2 bases at V and 3 bases at J, with 9 bases between the two ends. The CDR3 is made up of 13 amino acids. Germline CDR1 SGHDT, CDR2 YYEEEE.

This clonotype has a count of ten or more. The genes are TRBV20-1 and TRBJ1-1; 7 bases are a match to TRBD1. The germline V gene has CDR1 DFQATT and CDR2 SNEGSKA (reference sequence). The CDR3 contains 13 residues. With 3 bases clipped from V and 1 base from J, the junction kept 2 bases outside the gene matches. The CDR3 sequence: CSARGQKNTEAFF. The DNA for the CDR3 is TGCAGTGCTAGGGGACAGAAGAACACTGAAGCTTTCTTT.

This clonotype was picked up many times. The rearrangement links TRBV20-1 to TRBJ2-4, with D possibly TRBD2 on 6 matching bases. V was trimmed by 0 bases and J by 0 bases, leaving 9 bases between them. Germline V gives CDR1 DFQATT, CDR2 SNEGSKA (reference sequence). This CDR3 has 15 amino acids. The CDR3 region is CSARDWGLAKNIQYF. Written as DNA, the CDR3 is TGCAGTGCTAGAGATTGGGGACTAGCCAAAAACATTCAGTACTTC.

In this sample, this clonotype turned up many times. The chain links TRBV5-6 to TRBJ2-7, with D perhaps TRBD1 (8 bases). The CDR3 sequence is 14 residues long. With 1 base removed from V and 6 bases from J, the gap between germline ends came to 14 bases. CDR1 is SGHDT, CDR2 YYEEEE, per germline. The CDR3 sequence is CASSLMDREGEQYF. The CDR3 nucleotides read TGTGCCAGCAGCTTGATGGACAGGGAGGGCGAGCAGTACTTC.

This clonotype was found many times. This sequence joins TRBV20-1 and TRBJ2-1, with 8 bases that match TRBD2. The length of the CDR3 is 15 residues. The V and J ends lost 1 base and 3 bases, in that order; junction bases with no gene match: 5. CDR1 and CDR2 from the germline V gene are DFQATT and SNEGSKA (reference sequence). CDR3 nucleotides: TGCAGTGCTAGAGGGGCGGGGGGCTACTACAATGAGCAGTTCTTC. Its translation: CSARGAGGYYNEQFF.

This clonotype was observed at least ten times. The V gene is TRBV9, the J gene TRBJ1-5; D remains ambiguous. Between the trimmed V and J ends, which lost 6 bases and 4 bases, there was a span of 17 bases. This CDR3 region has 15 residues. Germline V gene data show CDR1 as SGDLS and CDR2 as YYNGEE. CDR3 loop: CASNPSGVLNQPQHF. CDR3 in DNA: TGTGCCAGCAACCCTTCAGGAGTCTTAAATCAGCCCCAGCATTTT.

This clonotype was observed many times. The CDR3 DNA follows: TGTGCCAGCAGCCAAGATCAACAGGGGGTGGAAAAACTGTTTTTT. It specifies CASSQDQQGVEKLFF. This chain links TRBV4-2 with TRBJ1-4; 8 bases are shared with TRBD1. Trimming removed 0 bases from V and 8 bases from J; junction bases left unmatched: 5. CDR3 length: 15 amino acids. Germline CDR1 LGHNA, CDR2 YNFKEQ.

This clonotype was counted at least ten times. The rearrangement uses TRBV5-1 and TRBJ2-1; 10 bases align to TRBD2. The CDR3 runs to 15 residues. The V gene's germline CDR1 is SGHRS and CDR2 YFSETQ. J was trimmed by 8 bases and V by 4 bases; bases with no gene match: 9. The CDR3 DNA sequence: TGCGCCAGCAGCGTCAGCGGGGGGGCCAAGGATGAGCAGTTCTTC. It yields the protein CASSVSGGAKDEQFF.